The 6 T cell receptor beta chains presented below share a single source sample, sequenced in a study of blood T cell repertoires in COVID-19. Sequencing used immunoSEQ multiplex PCR; TCRdb keeps in-frame clones, though not all of them. The sample shows roughly 250,000 clones, about 68% of them seen only once. The sample taken for sequencing was peripheral blood. Receptor source: a woman at least 80 years old with acute or convalescent COVID-19.

The chain has TRBV27 and TRBJ1-2; 9 nucleotides agree with TRBD1. CDR1 MNHEY and CDR2 SMNVEV come from the germline V gene (reference sequence). This CDR3 region has 15 residues. Germline trimming cut 3 bases from V and 4 bases from J; bases unmatched to any gene: 6. The CDR3 nucleotides read TGTGCCAGCAGTTTTTCCGGACAGGGGCTCTATGGCTACACCTTC. Encoded protein: CASSFSGQGLYGYTF.

This clone was recorded at least ten times. The J gene is TRBJ1-1, the V gene TRBV6-5; 8 bases are shared with TRBD1. Trimming took 8 bases from V and 8 from J; bases not matched to a gene: 10. Germline-derived CDR1 and CDR2 are MNHEY and SVGAGI. CDR3 length: 13 amino acids. CDR3 in amino acids: CASVTGGATEAFF. In DNA form, the CDR3 reads TGTGCCAGCGTTACAGGGGGGGCCACAGAAGCTTTCTTT.

V usage is TRBV7-2 and J usage is TRBJ1-1, with TRBD1 matching over 9 bases. Germline CDR1 reads SGHTA; CDR2 reads FQGNSA. The CDR3 totals 15 residues. J was trimmed by 1 base and V by 5 bases; bases with no gene match: 5. CDR3 nucleotides: TGTGCCAGCAGCCAGGGACAGGGAGCGAACACTGAAGCTTTCTTT. Its translation is CASSQGQGANTEAFF.

The chain has TRBV28 and TRBJ2-3, with 10 bases aligning to TRBD2. The CDR3 loop spans 15 amino acids. The germline gives CDR1 MDHEN, CDR2 SYDVKM. The V segment lost 8 bases and the J segment 6 bases; nucleotides outside the gene matches: 11. The CDR3 sequence is CASGGSGRAGDTQYF. The CDR3 coding sequence is TGTGCCAGCGGGGGAAGCGGGAGGGCCGGGGATACGCAGTATTTT.

This clone was seen only a few times. This chain links TRBV19 with TRBJ1-5, with D unclear. V gave up 5 bases and J gave up 1 base, with 6 bases separating them. CDR1 is LNHDA, CDR2 SQIVND, per germline (reference sequence). This CDR3 spans 13 amino acids. CDR3 amino acids: CASSAGSNQPQHF. The CDR3 DNA reads as TGTGCCAGTAGTGCGGGGAGCAATCAGCCCCAGCATTTT.

The chain is built from TRBV2 and TRBJ1-2; 7 bases match TRBD1. Germline assignment: CDR1 SNHLY and CDR2 FYNNEI. The CDR3 runs to 14 residues. The V gene end was trimmed by 7 bases and the J gene end by 3 bases; junction bases not matched to a gene: 8. The CDR3 here is CASTQETGHYGYTF. CDR3 in DNA: TGTGCCAGCACCCAAGAGACAGGGCACTATGGCTACACCTTC. Using reference TRBV2 and TRBJ1-2 for the parts outside the CDR3, the full variable domain is EPEVTQTPSHQVTQMGQEVILRCVPISNHLYFYWYRQILGQKVEFLVSFYNNEISEKSEIFDDQFSVERPDGSNFTLKIRSTKLEDSAMYFCASTQETGHYGYTFGSGTRLTVV.